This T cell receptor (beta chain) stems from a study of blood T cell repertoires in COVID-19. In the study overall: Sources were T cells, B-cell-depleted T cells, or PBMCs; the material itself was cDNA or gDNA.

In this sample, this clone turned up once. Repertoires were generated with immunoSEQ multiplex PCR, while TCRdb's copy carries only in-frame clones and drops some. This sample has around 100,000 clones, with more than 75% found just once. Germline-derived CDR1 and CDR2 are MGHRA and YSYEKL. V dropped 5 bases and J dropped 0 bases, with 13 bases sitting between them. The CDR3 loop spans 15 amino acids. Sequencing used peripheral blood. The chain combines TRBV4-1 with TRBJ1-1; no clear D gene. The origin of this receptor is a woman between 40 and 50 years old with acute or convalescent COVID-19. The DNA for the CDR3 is TGCGCCAGCAGCATCCGCTTGGCCATGAACACTGAAGCTTTCTTT. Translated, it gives CASSIRLAMNTEAFF.